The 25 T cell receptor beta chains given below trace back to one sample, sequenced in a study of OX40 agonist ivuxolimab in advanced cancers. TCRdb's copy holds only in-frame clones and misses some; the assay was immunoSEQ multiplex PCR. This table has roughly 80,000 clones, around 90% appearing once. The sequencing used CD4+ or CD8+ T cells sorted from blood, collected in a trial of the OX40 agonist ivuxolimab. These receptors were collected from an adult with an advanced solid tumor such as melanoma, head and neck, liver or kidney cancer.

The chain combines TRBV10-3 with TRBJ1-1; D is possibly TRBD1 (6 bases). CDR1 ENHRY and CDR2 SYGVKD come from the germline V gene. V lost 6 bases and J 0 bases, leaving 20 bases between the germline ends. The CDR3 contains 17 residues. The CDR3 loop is CAIRPFVDSLMNTEAFF. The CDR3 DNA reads TGTGCCATCAGGCCCTTTGTGGACAGTCTCATGAACACTGAAGCTTTCTTT.

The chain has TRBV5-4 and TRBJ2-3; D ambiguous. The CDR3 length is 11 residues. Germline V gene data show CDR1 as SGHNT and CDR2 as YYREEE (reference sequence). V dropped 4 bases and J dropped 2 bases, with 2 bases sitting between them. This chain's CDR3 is CASSITDTQYF. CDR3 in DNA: TGTGCCAGCAGCATCACAGATACGCAGTATTTT.

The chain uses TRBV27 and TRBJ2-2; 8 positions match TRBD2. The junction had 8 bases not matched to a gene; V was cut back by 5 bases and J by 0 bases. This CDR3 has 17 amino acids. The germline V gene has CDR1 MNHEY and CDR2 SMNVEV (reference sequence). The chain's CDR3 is CASSLRLAGTNTGELFF. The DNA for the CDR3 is TGTGCCAGCAGTCTTCGGCTAGCGGGCACGAACACCGGGGAGCTGTTTTTT.

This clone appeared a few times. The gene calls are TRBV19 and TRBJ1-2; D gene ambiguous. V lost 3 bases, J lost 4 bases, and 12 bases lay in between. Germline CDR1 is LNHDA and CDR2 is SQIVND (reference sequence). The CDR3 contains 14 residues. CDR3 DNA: TGTGCCAGTAGTATTCTAGGCGGTTTCTATGGCTACACCTTC. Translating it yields CASSILGGFYGYTF.

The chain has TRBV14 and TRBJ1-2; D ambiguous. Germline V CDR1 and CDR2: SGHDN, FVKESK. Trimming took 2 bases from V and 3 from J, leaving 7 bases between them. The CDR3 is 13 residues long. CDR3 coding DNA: TGTGCCAGCAGCCAATTTACAGACTATGGCTACACCTTC. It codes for CASSQFTDYGYTF.

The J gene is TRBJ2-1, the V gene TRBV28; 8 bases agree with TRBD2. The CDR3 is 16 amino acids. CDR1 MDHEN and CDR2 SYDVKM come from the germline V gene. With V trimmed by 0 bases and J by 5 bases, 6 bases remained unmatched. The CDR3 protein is CASSLWAAGDHNEQFF. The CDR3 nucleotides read TGTGCCAGCAGTTTATGGGCAGCGGGGGACCACAATGAGCAGTTCTTC.

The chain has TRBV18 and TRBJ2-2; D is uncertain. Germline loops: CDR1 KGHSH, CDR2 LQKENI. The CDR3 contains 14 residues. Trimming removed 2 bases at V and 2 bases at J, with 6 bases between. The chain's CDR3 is CASSPLTNTGELFF. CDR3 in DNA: TGTGCCAGCTCACCATTGACTAACACCGGGGAGCTGTTTTTT.

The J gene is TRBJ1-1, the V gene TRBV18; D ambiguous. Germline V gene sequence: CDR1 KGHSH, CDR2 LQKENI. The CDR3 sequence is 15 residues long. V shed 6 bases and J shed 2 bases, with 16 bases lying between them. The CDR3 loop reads CASSLSRAKNTEAFF. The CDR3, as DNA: TGTGCCAGCTCCCTCTCTAGGGCCAAAAACACTGAAGCTTTCTTT.

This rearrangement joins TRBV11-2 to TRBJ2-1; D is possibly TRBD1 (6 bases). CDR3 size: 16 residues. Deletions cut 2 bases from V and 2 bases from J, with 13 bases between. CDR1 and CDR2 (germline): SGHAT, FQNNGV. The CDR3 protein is CASSLLRTGTYNEQFF. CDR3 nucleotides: TGTGCCAGCAGCTTATTACGAACAGGGACCTACAATGAGCAGTTCTTC.

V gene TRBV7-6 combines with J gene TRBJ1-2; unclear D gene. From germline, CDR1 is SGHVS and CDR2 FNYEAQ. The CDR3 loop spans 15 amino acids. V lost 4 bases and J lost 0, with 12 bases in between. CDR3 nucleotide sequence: TGTGCCAGCAGCTCGCAGGATCTGGCTAACTATGGCTACACCTTC. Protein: CASSSQDLANYGYTF.

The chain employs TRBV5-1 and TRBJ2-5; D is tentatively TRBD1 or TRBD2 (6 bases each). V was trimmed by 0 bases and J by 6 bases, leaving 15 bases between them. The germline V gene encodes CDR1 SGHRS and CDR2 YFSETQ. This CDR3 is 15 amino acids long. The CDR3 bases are TGCGCCAGCAGCTTGGAGGGGGGCTTTCTGAAGACCCAGTACTTC. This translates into CASSLEGGFLKTQYF.

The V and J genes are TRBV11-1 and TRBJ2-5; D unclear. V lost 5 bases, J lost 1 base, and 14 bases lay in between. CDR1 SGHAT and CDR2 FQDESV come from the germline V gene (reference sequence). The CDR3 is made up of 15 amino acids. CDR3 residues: CASSPRVKGQETQYF. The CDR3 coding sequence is TGTGCCAGCAGCCCCCGGGTGAAGGGCCAAGAGACCCAGTACTTC.

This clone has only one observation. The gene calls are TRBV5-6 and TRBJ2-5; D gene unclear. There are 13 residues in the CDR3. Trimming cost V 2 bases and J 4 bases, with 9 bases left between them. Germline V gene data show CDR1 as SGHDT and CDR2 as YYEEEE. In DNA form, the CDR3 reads TGTGCCAGCAGCTTTTCAAGTTTAGAGACCCAGTACTTC. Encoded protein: CASSFSSLETQYF.

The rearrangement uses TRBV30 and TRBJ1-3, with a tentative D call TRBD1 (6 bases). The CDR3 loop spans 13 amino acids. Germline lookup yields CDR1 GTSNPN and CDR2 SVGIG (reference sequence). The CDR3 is CAYTGTGGNTIYF. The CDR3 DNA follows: TGTGCTTACACAGGGACGGGGGGAAACACCATATATTTT.

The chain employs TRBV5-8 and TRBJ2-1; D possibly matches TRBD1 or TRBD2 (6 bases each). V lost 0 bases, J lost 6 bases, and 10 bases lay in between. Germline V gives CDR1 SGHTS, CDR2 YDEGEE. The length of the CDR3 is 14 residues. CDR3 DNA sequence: TGTGCCAGCAGCTTGGCGGGGGCGTCCAATGAGCAGTTCTTC. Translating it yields CASSLAGASNEQFF.

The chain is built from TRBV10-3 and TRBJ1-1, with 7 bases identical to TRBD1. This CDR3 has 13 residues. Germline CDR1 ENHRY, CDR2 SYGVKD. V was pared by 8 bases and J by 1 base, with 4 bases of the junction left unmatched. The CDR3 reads CAIGTEPNTEAFF. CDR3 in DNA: TGTGCCATCGGGACAGAACCGAACACTGAAGCTTTCTTT.

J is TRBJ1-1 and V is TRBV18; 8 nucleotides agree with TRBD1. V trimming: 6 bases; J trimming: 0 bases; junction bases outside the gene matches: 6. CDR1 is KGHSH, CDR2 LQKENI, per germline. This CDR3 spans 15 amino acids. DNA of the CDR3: TGTGCCAGCTCCCGGACAGGGCCTCTGAACACTGAAGCTTTCTTT. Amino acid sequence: CASSRTGPLNTEAFF.

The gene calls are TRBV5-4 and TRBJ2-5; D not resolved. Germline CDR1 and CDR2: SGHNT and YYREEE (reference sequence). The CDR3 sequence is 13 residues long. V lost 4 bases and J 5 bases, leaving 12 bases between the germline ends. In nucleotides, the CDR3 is TGTGCCAGCAGCCCGACTCCTATTGAGACCCAGTACTTC. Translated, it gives CASSPTPIETQYF. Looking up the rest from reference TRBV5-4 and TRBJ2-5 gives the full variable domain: ETGVTQSPTHLIKTRGQQVTLRCSSQSGHNTVSWYQQALGQGPQFIFQYYREEENGRGNFPPRFSGLQFPNYSSELNVNALELDDSALYLCASSPTPIETQYFGPGTRLLVL.

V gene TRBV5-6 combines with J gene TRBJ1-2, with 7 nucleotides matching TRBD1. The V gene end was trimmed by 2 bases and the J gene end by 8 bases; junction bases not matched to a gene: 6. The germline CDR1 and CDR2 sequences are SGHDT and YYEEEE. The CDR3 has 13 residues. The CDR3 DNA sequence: TGTGCCAGCAGCTTACAGGGGATGGGCGGCTACACCTTC. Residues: CASSLQGMGGYTF.

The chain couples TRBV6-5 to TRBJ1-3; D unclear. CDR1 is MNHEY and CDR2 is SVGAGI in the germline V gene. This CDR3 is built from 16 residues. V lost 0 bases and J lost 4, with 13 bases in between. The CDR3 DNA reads TGTGCCAGCAGTTACTCGAGCCGACAAGCGGGAAACACCATATATTTT. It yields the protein CASSYSSRQAGNTIYF.

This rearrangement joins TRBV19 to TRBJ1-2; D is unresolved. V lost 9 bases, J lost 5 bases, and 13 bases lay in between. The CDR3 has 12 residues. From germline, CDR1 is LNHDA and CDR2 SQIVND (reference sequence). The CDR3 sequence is CASSSSGYGYTF. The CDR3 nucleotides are TGTGCCAGCTCAAGCTCAGGATATGGCTACACCTTC.

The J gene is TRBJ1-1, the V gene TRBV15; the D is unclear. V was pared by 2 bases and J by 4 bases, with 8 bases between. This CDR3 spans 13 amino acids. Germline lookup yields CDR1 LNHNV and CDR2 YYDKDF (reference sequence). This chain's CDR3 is CATSRPGITEAFF. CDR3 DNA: TGTGCCACCAGCAGACCAGGAATCACTGAAGCTTTCTTT.

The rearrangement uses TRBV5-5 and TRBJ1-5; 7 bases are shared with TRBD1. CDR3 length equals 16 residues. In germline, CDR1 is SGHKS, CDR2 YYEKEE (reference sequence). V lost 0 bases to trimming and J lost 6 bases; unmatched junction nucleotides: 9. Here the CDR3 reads CASSLVPGTDSQPQHF. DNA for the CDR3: TGTGCCAGCAGCTTGGTCCCTGGGACAGATAGTCAGCCCCAGCATTTT.

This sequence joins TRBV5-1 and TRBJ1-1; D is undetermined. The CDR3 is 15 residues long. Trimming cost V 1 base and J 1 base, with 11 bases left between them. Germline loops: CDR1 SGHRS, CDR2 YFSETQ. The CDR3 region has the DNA TGCGCCAGCAGCTTGACCACCTCACCGAACACTGAAGCTTTCTTT. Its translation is CASSLTTSPNTEAFF. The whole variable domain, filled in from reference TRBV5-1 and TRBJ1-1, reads KAGVTQTPRYLIKTRGQQVTLSCSPISGHRSVSWYQQTPGQGLQFLFEYFSETQRNKGNFPGRFSGRQFSNSRSEMNVSTLELGDSALYLCASSLTTSPNTEAFFGQGTRLTVV.

CDR3 sequence: CASSLSGSSTEAFF. As DNA, the CDR3 is TGTGCCAGCAGCTTATCGGGTTCGAGCACTGAAGCTTTCTTT. The chain recombines TRBV7-9 with TRBJ1-1; D is ambiguous. The CDR3 has 14 amino acids. The V and J ends lost 2 bases and 4 bases respectively, with 11 bases between them. Germline CDR1 and CDR2: SEHNR and FQNEAQ (reference sequence).